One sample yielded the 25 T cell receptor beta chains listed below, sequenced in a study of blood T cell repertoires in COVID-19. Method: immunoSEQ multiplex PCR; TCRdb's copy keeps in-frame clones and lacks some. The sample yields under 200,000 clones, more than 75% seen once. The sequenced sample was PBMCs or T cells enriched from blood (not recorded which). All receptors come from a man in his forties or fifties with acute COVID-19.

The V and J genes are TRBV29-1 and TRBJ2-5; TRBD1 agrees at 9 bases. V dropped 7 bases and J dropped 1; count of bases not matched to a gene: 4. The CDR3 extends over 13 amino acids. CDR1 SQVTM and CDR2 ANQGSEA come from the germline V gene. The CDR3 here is CSARQGGQETQYF. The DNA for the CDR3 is TGCAGCGCCCGACAGGGGGGCCAAGAGACCCAGTACTTC.

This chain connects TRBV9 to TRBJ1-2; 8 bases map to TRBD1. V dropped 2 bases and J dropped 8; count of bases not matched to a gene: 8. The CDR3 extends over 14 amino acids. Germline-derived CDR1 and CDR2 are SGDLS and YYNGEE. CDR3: CASSVGQGGNGYTF. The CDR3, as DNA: TGTGCCAGCAGCGTCGGACAGGGTGGGAACGGCTACACCTTC.

CDR3 in DNA: TGTGCCAGCAGTTCTAGGTCAGTCGCGGGTGGAAACACCATATATTTT. This encodes CASSSRSVAGGNTIYF. J is TRBJ1-3 and V is TRBV28; D unresolved. Germline CDR1 and CDR2: MDHEN and SYDVKM. This CDR3 is 16 amino acids long. V shed 4 bases and J shed 3 bases, with 16 bases lying between them.

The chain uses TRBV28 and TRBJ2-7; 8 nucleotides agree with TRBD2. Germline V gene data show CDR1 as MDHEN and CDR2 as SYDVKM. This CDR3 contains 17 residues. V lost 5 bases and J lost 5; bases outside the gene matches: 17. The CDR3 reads CASSDQGRRAGANEQYF. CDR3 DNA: TGTGCCAGCAGTGACCAGGGGAGAAGAGCGGGAGCGAACGAGCAGTACTTC.

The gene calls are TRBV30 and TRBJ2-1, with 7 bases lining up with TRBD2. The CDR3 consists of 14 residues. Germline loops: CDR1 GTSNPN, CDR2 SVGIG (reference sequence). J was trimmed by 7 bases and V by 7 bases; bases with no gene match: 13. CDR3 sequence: CAFEPRLALNEQFF. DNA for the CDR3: TGTGCCTTCGAGCCGAGACTAGCCCTTAATGAGCAGTTCTTC.

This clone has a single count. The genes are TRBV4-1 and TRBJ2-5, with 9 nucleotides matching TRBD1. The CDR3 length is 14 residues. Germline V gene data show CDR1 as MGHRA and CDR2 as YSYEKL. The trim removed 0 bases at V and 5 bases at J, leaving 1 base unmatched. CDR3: CASSQDDRGETQYF. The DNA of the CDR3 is TGCGCCAGCAGCCAAGATGACAGGGGGGAGACCCAGTACTTC.

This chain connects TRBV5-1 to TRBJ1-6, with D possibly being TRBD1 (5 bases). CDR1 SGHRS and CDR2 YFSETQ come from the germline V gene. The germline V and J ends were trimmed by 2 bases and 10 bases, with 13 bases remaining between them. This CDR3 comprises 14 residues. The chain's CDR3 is CASSLQERGSPLHF. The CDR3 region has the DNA TGCGCCAGCAGCTTACAGGAGCGTGGCTCACCCCTCCACTTT.

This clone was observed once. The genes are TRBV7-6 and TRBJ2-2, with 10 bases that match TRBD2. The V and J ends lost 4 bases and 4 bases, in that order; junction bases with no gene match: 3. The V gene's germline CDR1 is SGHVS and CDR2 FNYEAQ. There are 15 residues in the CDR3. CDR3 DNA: TGTGCCAGCAGCTCCAGGACTAGCGGCACCGGGGAGCTGTTTTTT. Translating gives CASSSRTSGTGELFF. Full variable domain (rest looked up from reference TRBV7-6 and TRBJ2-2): GAGVSQSPRYKVTKRGQDVALRCDPISGHVSLYWYRQALGQGPEFLTYFNYEAQQDKSGLPNDRFSAERPEGSISTLTIQRTEQRDSAMYRCASSSRTSGTGELFFGEGSRLTVL.

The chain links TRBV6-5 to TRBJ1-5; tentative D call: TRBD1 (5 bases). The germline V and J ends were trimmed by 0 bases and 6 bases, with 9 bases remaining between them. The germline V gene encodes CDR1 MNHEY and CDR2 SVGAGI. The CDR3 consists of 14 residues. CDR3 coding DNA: TGTGCCAGCAGTTACTCAGGGGCCGGTCAGCCCCAGCATTTT. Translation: CASSYSGAGQPQHF.

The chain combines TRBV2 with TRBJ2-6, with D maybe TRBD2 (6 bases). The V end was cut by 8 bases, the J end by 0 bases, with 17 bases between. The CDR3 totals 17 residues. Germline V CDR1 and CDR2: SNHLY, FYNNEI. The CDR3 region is CASCCGDPGSGANVLTF. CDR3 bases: TGTGCCAGCTGTTGCGGGGATCCCGGCTCTGGGGCCAACGTCCTGACTTTC.

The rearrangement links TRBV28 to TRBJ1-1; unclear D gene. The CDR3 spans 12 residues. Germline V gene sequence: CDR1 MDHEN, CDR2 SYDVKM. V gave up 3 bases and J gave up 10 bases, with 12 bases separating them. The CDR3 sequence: CASSFGWRGAFF. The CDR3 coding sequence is TGTGCCAGCAGTTTCGGTTGGAGAGGAGCTTTCTTT.

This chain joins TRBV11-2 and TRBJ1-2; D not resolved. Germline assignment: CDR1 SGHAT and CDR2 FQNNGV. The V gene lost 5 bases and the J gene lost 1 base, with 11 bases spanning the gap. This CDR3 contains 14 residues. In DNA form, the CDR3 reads TGTGCCAGCAGCCTATTGGGAGTTAACTATGGCTACACCTTC. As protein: CASSLLGVNYGYTF.

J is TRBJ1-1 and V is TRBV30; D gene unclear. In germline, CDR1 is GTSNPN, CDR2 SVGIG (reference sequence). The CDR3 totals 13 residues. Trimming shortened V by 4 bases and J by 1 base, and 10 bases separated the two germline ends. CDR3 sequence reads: CAWTLGRNTEAFF. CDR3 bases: TGTGCCTGGACTCTTGGGAGGAACACTGAAGCTTTCTTT.

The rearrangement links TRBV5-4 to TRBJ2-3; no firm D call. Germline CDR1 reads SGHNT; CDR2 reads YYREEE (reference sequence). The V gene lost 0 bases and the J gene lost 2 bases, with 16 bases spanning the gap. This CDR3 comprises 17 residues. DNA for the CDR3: TGTGCCAGCAGCTTGGAAGGCCTACTAACGGACACAGATACGCAGTATTTT. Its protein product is CASSLEGLLTDTDTQYF.

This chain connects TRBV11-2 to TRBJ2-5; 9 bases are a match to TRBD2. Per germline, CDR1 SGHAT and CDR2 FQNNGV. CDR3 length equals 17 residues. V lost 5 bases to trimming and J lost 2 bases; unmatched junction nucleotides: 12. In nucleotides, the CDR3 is TGTGCCAGCAGCCCCGGGGGTGGACTAGCGACTCAAGAGACCCAGTACTTC. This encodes CASSPGGGLATQETQYF.

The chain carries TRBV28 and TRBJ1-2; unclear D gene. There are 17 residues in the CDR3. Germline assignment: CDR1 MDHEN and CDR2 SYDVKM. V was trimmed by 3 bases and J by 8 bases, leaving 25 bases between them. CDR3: CASSLFPRGSSGGGYTF. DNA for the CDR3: TGTGCCAGCAGTTTGTTTCCCCGGGGTTCATCGGGAGGGGGCTACACCTTC.

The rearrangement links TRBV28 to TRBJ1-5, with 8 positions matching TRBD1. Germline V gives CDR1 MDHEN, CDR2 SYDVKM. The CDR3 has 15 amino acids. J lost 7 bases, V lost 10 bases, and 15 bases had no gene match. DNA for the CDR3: TGTGCCACCAGGACTGGACAGGGCAGTACGCAGCCCCAGCATTTT. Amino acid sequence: CATRTGQGSTQPQHF.

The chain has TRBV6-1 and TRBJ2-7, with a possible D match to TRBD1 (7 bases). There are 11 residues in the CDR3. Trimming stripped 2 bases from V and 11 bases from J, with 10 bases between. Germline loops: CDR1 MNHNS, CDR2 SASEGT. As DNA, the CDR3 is TGTGCCAGCAGTGAATTCAGGGGGGAGTACTTC. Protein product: CASSEFRGEYF.

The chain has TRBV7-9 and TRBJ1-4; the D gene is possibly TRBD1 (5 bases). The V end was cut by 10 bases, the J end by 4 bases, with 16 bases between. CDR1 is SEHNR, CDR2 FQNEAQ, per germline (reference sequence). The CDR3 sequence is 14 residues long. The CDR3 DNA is TGTGCCACCGGAGTAGGGGCTCTTAATGAAAAACTGTTTTTT. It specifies CATGVGALNEKLFF.

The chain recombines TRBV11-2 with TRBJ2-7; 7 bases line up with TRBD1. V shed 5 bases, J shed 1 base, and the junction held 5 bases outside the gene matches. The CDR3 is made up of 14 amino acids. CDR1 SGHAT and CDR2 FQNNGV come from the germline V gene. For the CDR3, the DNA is TGTGCCAGCAGCCTCGGACAGGCATCCTACGAGCAGTACTTC. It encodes CASSLGQASYEQYF.

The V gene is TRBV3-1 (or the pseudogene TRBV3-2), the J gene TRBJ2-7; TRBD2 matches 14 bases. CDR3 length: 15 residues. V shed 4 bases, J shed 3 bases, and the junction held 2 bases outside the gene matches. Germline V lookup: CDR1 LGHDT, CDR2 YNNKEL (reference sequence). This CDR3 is CASSPGLAGGYEQYF. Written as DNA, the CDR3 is TGTGCCAGCAGCCCTGGACTAGCGGGAGGCTACGAGCAGTACTTC.

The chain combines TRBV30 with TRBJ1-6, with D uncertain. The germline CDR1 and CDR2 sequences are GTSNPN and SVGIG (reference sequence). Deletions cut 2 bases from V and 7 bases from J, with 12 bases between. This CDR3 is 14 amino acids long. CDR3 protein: CAWSSYSTNSPLHF. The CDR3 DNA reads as TGTGCCTGGAGTAGTTACAGCACCAATTCACCCCTCCACTTT.

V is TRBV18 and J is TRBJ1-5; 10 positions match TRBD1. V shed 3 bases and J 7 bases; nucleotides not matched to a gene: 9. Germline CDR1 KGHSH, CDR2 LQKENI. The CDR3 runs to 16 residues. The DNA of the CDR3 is TGTGCCAGCTCACCGCGGGACAGGGGAGGGGACCAGCCCCAGCATTTT. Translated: CASSPRDRGGDQPQHF.

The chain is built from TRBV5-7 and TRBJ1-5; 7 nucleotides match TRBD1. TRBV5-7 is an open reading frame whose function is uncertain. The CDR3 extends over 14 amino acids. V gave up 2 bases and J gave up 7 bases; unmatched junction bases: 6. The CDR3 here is CASSLRQGRQPQHF. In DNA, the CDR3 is TGTGCCAGCAGCTTACGACAGGGACGGCAGCCCCAGCATTTT.

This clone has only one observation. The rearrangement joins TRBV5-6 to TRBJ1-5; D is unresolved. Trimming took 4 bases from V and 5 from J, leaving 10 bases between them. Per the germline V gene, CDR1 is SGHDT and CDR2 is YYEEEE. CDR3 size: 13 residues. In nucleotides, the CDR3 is TGTGCCAGCAGCAGCAGGTCCCATCAGCCCCAGCATTTT. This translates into CASSSRSHQPQHF.